The rows below give T cell receptor beta chains drawn from one sample of a study of identical twins. One entry per CDR3 protein results from TCRdb running MiXCR on the 5' RACE reads. The sample lists 430,000 or so distinct CDR3 sequences, 24% occurring once. These same data were also listed under a study on T cells expressing NK-cell markers.

The sample was CD4+ T cells sorted from blood. The source of these receptors is a woman aged 18-29 years in good health. Both conserved end residues are part of each CDR3. The D gene is left open where the match is weak. For some rows the clone size is stated as once, few or many, or as a class when expanded; others skip it.

length	V	size	D	J	DNA	CDR3
16	TRBV4-2	many	TRBD2	TRBJ2-7	TGTGCCAGCAGCCAAGGTCTAGCGGGAGAAACCTACGAGCAGTACTTC	CASSQGLAGETYEQYF
16	TRBV29-1	few	TRBD2	TRBJ2-3	TGCAGCGCCTCGGGACTAGCGGGAGGGTTCACAGATACGCAGTATTTT	CSASGLAGGFTDTQYF
13	TRBV12-3/TRBV12-4	.	.	TRBJ1-1	TGTGCCAGCAGTTTTAGCCCGCGGGCTGAAGCTTTCTTT	CASSFSPRAEAFF
14	TRBV12-3/TRBV12-4	few	.	TRBJ2-4	TGTGCCAGCAGTTTAGGTTCAACCAAAAACATTCAGTACTTC	CASSLGSTKNIQYF
13	TRBV5-1	.	.	TRBJ2-7	TGCGCCAGCAGCAGGGCTAGCGTGGAGGAGCAGTACTTC	CASSRASVEEQYF
12	TRBV20-1	few	TRBD2	TRBJ2-7	TGCAGTGCTAGAAGGGACTATCCACAGCAGTACTTC	CSARRDYPQQYF
18	TRBV11-1	few	TRBD2	TRBJ2-3	TGTGCCAGCAGCTTTTTCGGCCAACTAGGCGGGGGAACTGATACGCAGTATTTT	CASSFFGQLGGGTDTQYF
17	TRBV4-3	.	.	TRBJ1-3	TGCGCCAGCAGCCAAGATCCTCTTGGAGGGTCTGGAAACACCATATATTTT	CASSQDPLGGSGNTIYF
18	TRBV12-3/TRBV12-4	.	TRBD2	TRBJ2-3	TGTACCAGCAGCCCCCTATTTCAGTCAGCGGGAGGGTCCGATACGCAGTATTTT	CTSSPLFQSAGGSDTQYF
11	TRBV20-1	.	TRBD1	TRBJ2-5	TGCAGTGCCCGGACAGGGGTGACCCAGTACTTC	CSARTGVTQYF
14	TRBV25-1	few	.	TRBJ1-2	TGTGCCAGCAGTGTCGGTATTATTCCCTCTGGCTACACCTTC	CASSVGIIPSGYTF
11	TRBV16	few	.	TRBJ2-3	TGTGCCAGCGGCGACGGGTGGACGCAGTATTTT	CASGDGWTQYF
15	TRBV7-2	few	.	TRBJ2-2	TGTGCCAGCAGCTTAGAGCGGTCGAACACCGGGGAGCTGTTTTTT	CASSLERSNTGELFF
15	TRBV12-3/TRBV12-4	.	TRBD2	TRBJ2-3	TGTGCCAGCATCCTAGCGGGGGGTACAACAGATACGCAGTATTTT	CASILAGGTTDTQYF
15	TRBV9	.	TRBD2	TRBJ2-7	TGTGCCAGCAGCGTTGGGACTAGCGAAATCTACGAGCAGTACTTC	CASSVGTSEIYEQYF
15	TRBV5-5	.	.	TRBJ2-7	TGTGCCAGCACCCTTAACCCGAGGCAGGACTACGAGCAGTACTTC	CASTLNPRQDYEQYF
15	TRBV20-1	.	TRBD2	TRBJ2-1	TGCAGTGCCCTCATAGCGGGAGGGTCGATGTATGAGCAGTTCTTC	CSALIAGGSMYEQFF
14	TRBV7-9	few	TRBD1	TRBJ1-5	TGTGCCAGCAGCTCGGGACAGGCTCCCGGGCCCCAGCATTTT	CASSSGQAPGPQHF
14	TRBV27	.	.	TRBJ1-1	TGTGCCAGCAGTTTTCTAGGAGGGGGAACTGAAGCTTTCTTT	CASSFLGGGTEAFF
15	TRBV4-3	few	TRBD2	TRBJ2-3	TGCGCCAGCAGCAGACTAGCGGATAGCACAGATACGCAGTATTTT	CASSRLADSTDTQYF
13	TRBV7-2	once	.	TRBJ1-4	TGTGCCAGCAGCCCCTCCGGGACCTCAAAACTGTTTTTT	CASSPSGTSKLFF
12	TRBV7-2	.	.	TRBJ2-7	TGTGCCAGCAGCTGGCTAGGATACGAGCAGTACTTC	CASSWLGYEQYF